This T cell receptor beta chain was recorded in a study of blood T cell repertoires in COVID-19. In the study overall: Both acute and convalescent COVID-19 samples were obtained from the United States, Italy and Spain. T cells, B-cell-depleted T cells, or PBMCs provided the cDNA or gDNA that served as material.

Seattle researchers signed up patients amid active infection and tracked them longitudinally. The table came from immunoSEQ multiplex PCR; TCRdb's copy has only in-frame clones and leaves some out. The sample contains about 270,000 clones, 86% of which appear only once. From germline, CDR1 is KGHDR and CDR2 SFDVKD. V was clipped by 3 bases and J by 1 base, with 6 bases between them. The CDR3 runs to 13 residues. The chain has TRBV24-1 and TRBJ2-7; D not resolved. Input material: peripheral blood. This clonotype was obtained from a woman in her 70s with COVID-19, enrolled during active disease. CDR3 protein: CATSDIQSYEQYF. The DNA of the CDR3 is TGTGCCACCAGTGATATACAGTCCTACGAGCAGTACTTC.